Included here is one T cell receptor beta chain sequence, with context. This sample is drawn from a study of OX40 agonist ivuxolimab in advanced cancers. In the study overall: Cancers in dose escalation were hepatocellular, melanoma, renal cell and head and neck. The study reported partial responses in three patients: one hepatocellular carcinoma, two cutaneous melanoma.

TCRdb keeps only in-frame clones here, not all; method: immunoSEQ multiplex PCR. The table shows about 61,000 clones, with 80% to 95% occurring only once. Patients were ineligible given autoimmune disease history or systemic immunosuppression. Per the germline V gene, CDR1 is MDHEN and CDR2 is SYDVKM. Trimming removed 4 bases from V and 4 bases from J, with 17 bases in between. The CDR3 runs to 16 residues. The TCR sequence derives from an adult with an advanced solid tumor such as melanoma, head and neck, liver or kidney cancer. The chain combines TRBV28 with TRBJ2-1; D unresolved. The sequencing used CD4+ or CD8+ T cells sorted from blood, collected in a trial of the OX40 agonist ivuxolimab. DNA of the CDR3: TGTGCCAGCAGTTCCTTGACTGAGTCGGTATACAATGAGCAGTTCTTC. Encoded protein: CASSSLTESVYNEQFF.